These T cell receptor beta chains were read from a single sample in a study of shared clonotypes between healthy human individuals. Sequenced by immunoSEQ multiplex PCR; TCRdb stores in-frame clones only, minus some. The sample holds hundreds of thousands of clones, 98% seen once. The sequencing input was naive CD8+ T cells sorted from blood. These receptors all stem from a young man in good health. The conserved cysteine and the conserved F or W are not part of the CDR3 here.

>TRBJ1-5|TRBV5-8
ASSLLWSNQPQH
>TRBJ2-2|TRBV4-1
ASSQAGLVELF
>TRBJ2-3|TRBV30
AWTPGGSGDTQY
>TRBJ2-7|TRBV9
ASSVGNRLPYEQY
>TRBJ2-7|TRBV11-2
ASSRPGQAYEQY
>TRBJ2-7|TRBV6-6
ASSSLQGQGPYEQY
>TRBJ2-1|TRBV10-2
ASLRGNEQF
>TRBJ2-7|TRBV28
ASGSGTGGYEQY
>TRBJ1-1|TRBV29-1
SVARMNTEAF
>TRBJ1-2|TRBV5-1
ASSLAGDGYT
>TRBJ2-7|TRBV30
AWTTSYEQY
>TRBJ2-7|TRBV11-2
ASSGDSYEQY
>TRBJ2-2|TRBV5-1
ASSTHRGTGELF
>TRBJ1-1|TRBV6-1
ASSALRQVGTEAF
>TRBJ2-7|TRBV5-1
ASSFTSDYEQY
>TRBJ1-2|TRBV27
ASSDRGQNYGYT
>TRBJ2-1|TRBV28
ASSFPGVTKRNEQF
>TRBJ1-2|TRBV6-5
ASSYSLSIGGYT
>TRBJ2-1|TRBV6-1
ATRDSLYNEQF
>TRBJ1-2|TRBV27
ASSLSPGGPGYGYT
>TRBJ2-4|TRBV19
ASSRVEGVNKNIQY
>TRBJ2-3|TRBV29-1
SVEDLAGPDTDTQY
>TRBJ2-1|TRBV19
ASTLLPGNEQF
>TRBJ2-7|TRBV29-1
SVAADDSYEQY
>TRBJ1-2|TRBV6-1
ASSSTVIYGYT
>TRBJ2-1|TRBV4-2
ASSPAWDYSNEQF
>TRBJ2-3|TRBV7-8
ASSLVARPSTDTQY
>TRBJ2-5|TRBV5-1
ASSPDNQETQY
>TRBJ2-5|TRBV11-2
ASSFSQGEGAEEETQY
>TRBJ1-5|TRBV2
ASSTTGEKYQPQH
>TRBJ2-7|TRBV27
ASSSSQPPYYEQY
>TRBJ2-7|TRBV27
ASSLGQGGSYEQY
>TRBJ1-1|TRBV27
ASSSFFGDTEAF
>TRBJ2-3|TRBV7-2
ASSSWSASSPDTQY
>TRBJ2-7|TRBV5-1
ASSRGDSSYEQY
>TRBJ2-1|TRBV7-2
ASSYRGNSYNEQF
>TRBJ2-2|TRBV28
ASSPPGTDFTGELF
>TRBJ2-7|TRBV27
ASSFGRIEEQY
>TRBJ2-1|TRBV19
ASSSDYPYNEQF